Each of the 23 T cell receptor beta chains below was sequenced from the same sample in a study of T cells in Graves' hyperthyroidism and ophthalmopathy. RNA transcripts gave rise to amplified TCR beta CDR3 regions. In the first-round RT-PCR of the TCR CDR3, the HTBI primer set was used. TCRdb used MiXCR to reprocess the multiplex PCR reads, holding one entry per CDR3 protein. The sample has 300,000 to 400,000 distinct CDR3 sequences, roughly 14% seen once; the top ten hold around 19%. The sequenced sample was blood. The receptors were sampled from a woman aged 25 to 45 with Graves' ophthalmopathy.

In its sample, this clonotype was seen many times. J is TRBJ2-5 and V is TRBV11-2, with a weak D call TRBD2 (7 bases). The CDR3 extends over 15 amino acids. Germline values: CDR1 SGHAT, CDR2 FQNNGV. Deletions cut 5 bases from V and 4 bases from J, with 17 bases between. The CDR3 loop reads CASSDRGGERETQYF. DNA for the CDR3: TGTGCCAGCAGCGACCGAGGGGGGGAAAGAGAGACCCAGTACTTC. The variable domain in full, with the rest retrieved from reference TRBV11-2 and TRBJ2-5, is EAGVAQSPRYKIIEKRQSVAFWCNPISGHATLYWYQQILGQGPKLLIQFQNNGVVDDSQLPKDRFSAERLKGVDSTLKIQPAKLEDSAVYLCASSDRGGERETQYFGPGTRLLVL.

This clonotype occurred many times. The chain has TRBV7-6 and TRBJ1-1; unclear D gene. This CDR3 spans 16 amino acids. The V and J ends lost 5 bases and 0 bases respectively, with 16 bases between them. Germline loops: CDR1 SGHVS, CDR2 FNYEAQ. CDR3 amino acids: CASSPGKGWVNTEAFF. As DNA, the CDR3 is TGTGCCAGCAGCCCCGGGAAGGGCTGGGTGAACACTGAAGCTTTCTTT.

The sample holds many counts of this clonotype. This chain joins TRBV7-9 and TRBJ1-5, with TRBD1 as a possible D gene (5 bases). This CDR3 comprises 14 residues. The V gene lost 5 bases and the J gene lost 9 bases, with 17 bases spanning the gap. Germline assignment: CDR1 SEHNR and CDR2 FQNEAQ (reference sequence). CDR3 protein: CASSATVDGRPQHF. CDR3 coding DNA: TGTGCCAGCAGCGCGACAGTTGATGGGCGGCCCCAGCATTTT.

The sample holds many counts of this clonotype. This chain joins TRBV7-2 and TRBJ1-2, with 8 positions matching TRBD1. The V segment lost 4 bases and the J segment 8 bases; nucleotides outside the gene matches: 6. In germline, CDR1 is SGHTA, CDR2 FQGNSA. CDR3 length equals 13 residues. CDR3 amino acids: CASSSGQGRGYTF. DNA of the CDR3: TGTGCCAGCAGCTCTGGACAGGGACGGGGCTACACCTTC.

Regarding this clonotype: A junction boundary mismatches the germline segment, possibly from a read error. The genes are TRBV7-7 and TRBJ2-4, with TRBD2 identical over 10 bases. CDR3 length: 18 residues. Looked up from germline, CDR1 is SSHAT and CDR2 is FNYEAQ (reference sequence). CDR3 loop: CASSLAAQRGGAKNIQYF. The CDR3 region has the DNA TGTGCTAGCAGCTTAGCGGCTCAGCGGGGGGGAGCCAAAAACATTCAGTACTTC. Using reference TRBV7-7 and TRBJ2-4 for the parts outside the CDR3, the full variable domain is GAGVSQSPRYKVTKRGQDVTLRCDPISSHATLYWYQQALGQGPEFLTYFNYEAQPDKSGLPSDRFSAERPEGSISTLTIQRTEQRDSAMYRCASSLAAQRGGAKNIQYFGAGTRLSVL.

The chain has TRBV15 and TRBJ2-2; the match to TRBD2 covers 15 bases. V was pared by 4 bases and J by 6 bases, with 3 bases of the junction left unmatched. Germline V gives CDR1 LNHNV, CDR2 YYDKDF (reference sequence). CDR3 size: 16 residues. The CDR3 DNA reads TGTGCCACCAGCATCAGGACTAGCGGGGGGGCCGGGGAGCTGTTTTTT. It is translated as CATSIRTSGGAGELFF.

The V and J genes are TRBV29-1 and TRBJ1-4, with 7 bases matching TRBD1. Germline trimming cut 4 bases from V and 8 bases from J; bases unmatched to any gene: 7. This CDR3 is built from 13 residues. From germline, CDR1 is SQVTM and CDR2 ANQGSEA. CDR3 nucleotide sequence: TGCAGCGTTGCAGGGGGGTTCGGGGAAAAACTGTTTTTT. As protein: CSVAGGFGEKLFF.

In regard to this clonotype: This sequence may be a read error, since a much larger clone differs from it by one base. The DNA of the CDR3 is TGTGCCACCAGCAGGCCCCGGGACAGGGATGACGAGCAGTACTTC. Translation: CATSRPRDRDDEQYF. The V gene is TRBV15, the J gene TRBJ2-7, with 9 bases lining up with TRBD1. This CDR3 contains 15 residues. V shed 3 bases, J shed 5 bases, and the junction held 8 bases outside the gene matches. CDR1 LNHNV and CDR2 YYDKDF come from the germline V gene (reference sequence).

This clonotype was seen repeatedly, ten times or more. The rearrangement joins TRBV5-1 to TRBJ2-7; D perhaps matches TRBD1 (5 bases). Germline assignment: CDR1 SGHRS and CDR2 YFSETQ. This CDR3 has 14 amino acids. V was clipped by 1 base and J by 3 bases, with 11 bases between them. CDR3 coding DNA: TGCGCCAGCAGCTTGTTGCAGGGTAACTACGAGCAGTACTTC. Its translation: CASSLLQGNYEQYF. Full variable domain (missing parts from reference TRBV5-1 and TRBJ2-7): KAGVTQTPRYLIKTRGQQVTLSCSPISGHRSVSWYQQTPGQGLQFLFEYFSETQRNKGNFPGRFSGRQFSNSRSEMNVSTLELGDSALYLCASSLLQGNYEQYFGPGTRLTVT.

The chain joins TRBV27 to TRBJ2-6; 9 bases match TRBD1. Looked up from germline, CDR1 is MNHEY and CDR2 is SMNVEV (reference sequence). The CDR3 has 18 residues. After removal of 2 bases from V and 0 bases from J, the junction contained 5 bases not matched to a gene. CDR3 DNA: TGTGCCAGCAGTTTAAGGACAGGGGTTAGCTCTGGGGCCAACGTCCTGACTTTC. Translated, it gives CASSLRTGVSSGANVLTF.

V and J are TRBV2 and TRBJ2-1, with 10 bases matching TRBD2. The CDR3 has 14 residues. Germline V gene data show CDR1 as SNHLY and CDR2 as FYNNEI. The V segment lost 6 bases and the J segment 6 bases; nucleotides outside the gene matches: 5. The CDR3 region is CASSTIAGGNEQFF. As DNA, the CDR3 is TGTGCCAGCAGCACCATAGCGGGAGGCAATGAGCAGTTCTTC. Together with reference TRBV2 and TRBJ2-1, the CDR3 gives the full variable domain: EPEVTQTPSHQVTQMGQEVILRCVPISNHLYFYWYRQILGQKVEFLVSFYNNEISEKSEIFDDQFSVERPDGSNFTLKIRSTKLEDSAMYFCASSTIAGGNEQFFGPGTRLTVL.

This clonotype has ten or more counts. The genes are TRBV18 and TRBJ2-7, with TRBD1 identical over 8 bases. The trim removed 6 bases at V and 3 bases at J, leaving 10 bases unmatched. CDR1 KGHSH and CDR2 LQKENI come from the germline V gene. This CDR3 region has 15 residues. The CDR3 DNA reads TGTGCCAGCTCTCCGGACAGGGCCCGTGACTACGAGCAGTACTTC. It is translated as CASSPDRARDYEQYF.

This clonotype was seen many times. The chain combines TRBV20-1 with TRBJ2-7, with 9 bases matching TRBD1. Per the germline V gene, CDR1 is DFQATT and CDR2 is SNEGSKA (reference sequence). The J segment lost 3 bases and the V segment lost 1 base, leaving 7 bases of the junction unmatched. The CDR3 covers 15 residues. The CDR3: CSARAGQGKFYEQYF. Written as DNA, the CDR3 is TGCAGTGCTAGAGCGGGACAGGGAAAGTTCTACGAGCAGTACTTC.

This clonotype was found many times. This sequence joins TRBV4-1 and TRBJ2-7, with 8 bases identical to TRBD2. This CDR3 has 17 residues. The germline V gene encodes CDR1 MGHRA and CDR2 YSYEKL. V was pared by 3 bases and J by 0 bases, with 10 bases of the junction left unmatched. The CDR3 is CASSHPIRGGSSYEQYF. The CDR3 DNA reads TGCGCCAGCAGCCATCCAATTCGGGGGGGCAGCTCCTACGAGCAGTACTTC.

In its sample, this clonotype was seen many times. The V and J genes are TRBV20-1 and TRBJ2-3; 11 bases agree with TRBD2. V was clipped by 3 bases and J by 4 bases; unmatched bases: 6. Germline V lookup: CDR1 DFQATT, CDR2 SNEGSKA (reference sequence). CDR3 length: 15 residues. This chain's CDR3 is CSASRLAGRSDTQYF. The CDR3 nucleotides read TGCAGTGCTAGCCGACTAGCGGGGCGATCAGATACGCAGTATTTT.

This clonotype has more than one count but fewer than ten. The chain uses TRBV12-3 or TRBV12-4 and TRBJ2-1, with TRBD1 identical over 11 bases. The CDR3 extends over 16 amino acids. V lost 7 bases, J lost 8 bases, and 13 bases stayed unmatched. CDR3 sequence: CASTRWGDRGFDEQFF. DNA of the CDR3: TGTGCCAGCACCAGATGGGGGGACAGGGGGTTTGATGAGCAGTTCTTC.

This clonotype was recorded at least ten times. The rearrangement uses TRBV7-9 and TRBJ2-7; a possible D gene is TRBD2 (5 bases). CDR3 length: 13 residues. Per germline, CDR1 SEHNR and CDR2 FQNEAQ (reference sequence). Trimming removed 5 bases from V and 5 bases from J, with 13 bases in between. The CDR3 is CASSPGNGHEQYF. CDR3 DNA sequence: TGTGCCAGCAGCCCGGGAAACGGACACGAGCAGTACTTC.

CDR3 in DNA: TGTGCCAGCAGCCAAGAGCTTAGGAGACTCGACCGACGCTACAATGAGCAGTTCTTC. Its translation: CASSQELRRLDRRYNEQFF. The J gene is TRBJ2-1, the V gene TRBV14; D unclear. Trimming shortened V by 0 bases and J by 3 bases, and 21 bases separated the two germline ends. The CDR3 totals 19 residues. The germline V gene encodes CDR1 SGHDN and CDR2 FVKESK.

This clonotype appeared many times. The genes are TRBV15 and TRBJ1-4; TRBD1 agrees at 7 bases. CDR1 and CDR2 (germline): LNHNV, YYDKDF (reference sequence). J was trimmed by 5 bases and V by 8 bases; bases with no gene match: 11. The CDR3 has 15 amino acids. CDR3 residues: CATEHRGGTNEKLFF. CDR3 sequence (DNA): TGTGCCACCGAGCACAGGGGTGGAACAAATGAAAAACTGTTTTTT. The whole variable domain, remainder taken from reference TRBV15 and TRBJ1-4, is DAMVIQNPRYQVTQFGKPVTLSCSQTLNHNVMYWYQQKSSQAPKLLFHYYDKDFNNEADTPDNFQSRRPNTSFCFLDIRSPGLGDTAMYLCATEHRGGTNEKLFFGSGTQLSVL.

This clonotype was recorded at least ten times. The chain has TRBV18 and TRBJ1-3; 9 nucleotides line up with TRBD1. Germline trimming cut 1 base from V and 3 bases from J; bases unmatched to any gene: 7. Germline loops: CDR1 KGHSH, CDR2 LQKENI. The CDR3 loop spans 17 amino acids. The CDR3, as DNA: TGTGCCAGCTCACCACTGCAACAGGGGGCAGGTGGAAACACCATATATTTT. This sequence encodes CASSPLQQGAGGNTIYF.

This chain joins TRBV9 and TRBJ2-7; D gene ambiguous. Looked up from germline, CDR1 is SGDLS and CDR2 is YYNGEE. The CDR3 runs 13 residues. Between the trimmed V and J ends, which lost 2 bases and 0 bases, there was a span of 6 bases. The CDR3 DNA is TGTGCCAGCAGCGTTGGCACCTCCTACGAGCAGTACTTC. The encoded protein is CASSVGTSYEQYF.

V gene TRBV6-1 combines with J gene TRBJ2-5, with 8 positions matching TRBD2. V was clipped by 7 bases and J by 9 bases; unmatched bases: 16. CDR1 and CDR2 from the germline V gene are MNHNS and SASEGT. This CDR3 has 15 residues. The CDR3 DNA reads as TGTGCCAGCATCTTAAACGGGGGGGCCGGGGAGGCCCAGTACTTC. Protein sequence: CASILNGGAGEAQYF.

This clonotype turned up a few times. This sequence joins TRBV5-4 and TRBJ2-3; 9 nucleotides agree with TRBD1. There are 15 residues in the CDR3. The germline V gene encodes CDR1 SGHNT and CDR2 YYREEE (reference sequence). With V trimmed by 2 bases and J by 5 bases, 6 bases remained unmatched. The CDR3, as DNA: TGTGCCAGCAGCTTAAAACAGGGGGCTGGAGATACGCAGTATTTT. Protein: CASSLKQGAGDTQYF.